This T cell receptor (beta chain) was identified during a study of beta chain features in type 1 diabetes. General study findings and limits: In comparison with healthy donors, patients had naive, central memory and Treg TCRB repertoires that appeared more similar. Here, the possible influence of HLA type (on TCRB rearrangement) remained unresolved.

Investigators reverse transcribed all isolated RNA, so they sequenced expressed TCRB transcripts. Libraries were prepared by immunoSEQ multiplex PCR; TCRdb keeps only in-frame clonotypes and omits some of them. Of about 350,000 clones listed, 15% to 20% were seen once; the top ten hold around 0.04%. In germline, CDR1 is SGHRS, CDR2 YFSETQ. V lost 1 base, J lost 10 bases, and 12 bases lay in between. The CDR3 runs to 14 residues. As concerns this clone: Its antigen remains unidentified.

Per donor, one heparinised blood draw averaged approximately 120 mL. The TCR was taken from a woman in her late teens or twenties in good health. Sequencing was performed on naive CD4+ T cells from blood. The V call is TRBV5-1, the J call TRBJ1-6; no firm D call. The CDR3, as DNA: TGCGCCAGCAGCTTGAGCGGGTCGAAGTCACCCCTCCACTTT. This translates into CASSLSGSKSPLHF.